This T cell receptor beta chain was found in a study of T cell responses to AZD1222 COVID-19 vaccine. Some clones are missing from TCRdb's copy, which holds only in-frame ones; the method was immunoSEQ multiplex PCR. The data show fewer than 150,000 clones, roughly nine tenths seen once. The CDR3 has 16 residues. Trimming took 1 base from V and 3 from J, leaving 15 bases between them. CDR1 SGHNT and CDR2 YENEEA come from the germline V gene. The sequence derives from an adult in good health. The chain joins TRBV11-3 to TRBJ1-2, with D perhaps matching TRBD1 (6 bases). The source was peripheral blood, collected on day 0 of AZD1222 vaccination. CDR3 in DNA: TGTGCCAGCAGCTTAGGGGGGGCAGCCAGGGACTATGGCTACACCTTC. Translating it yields CASSLGGAARDYGYTF.